The source of this TCR beta chain is a study of cytomegalovirus exposure and HLA in healthy donors. The ends lost 5 bases at V and 6 bases at J; junction bases unmatched: 7. Germline V gene lookup returns CDR1 SGHTA and CDR2 FQGNSA. The CDR3 contains 14 residues. Regarding this clone: As yet, its antigen is unknown.

Findings of the study overall: The study flagged fewer than 200 TCR beta chains as cytomegalovirus-associated.

Data came from immunoSEQ multiplex PCR; TCRdb stores just in-frame clones and leaves some out. Of roughly 300,000 clones listed, roughly 90% are singletons. The sequencing sample was made of PBMCs. This clonotype was sampled from a woman between 18 and 29 years old in good health and CMV-seronegative. The J gene is TRBJ2-7, the V gene TRBV7-2; 10 bases agree with TRBD2. The CDR3 nucleotides are TGTGCCAGCAGCCTATCTAGCGGGAGACCCGAGCAGTACTTC. This gives the protein CASSLSSGRPEQYF. Combining the CDR3 with reference TRBV7-2 and TRBJ2-7 gives the whole variable domain GAGVSQSPSNKVTEKGKDVELRCDPISGHTALYWYRQSLGQGLEFLIYFQGNSAPDKSGLPSDRFSAERTGGSVSTLTIQRTQQEDSAVYLCASSLSSGRPEQYFGPGTRLTVT.